This T cell receptor (beta chain) was obtained from a study of PD-1 blockade in mismatch repair-deficient tumors. A few pembrolizumab responders had their TCRs sequenced. The data were produced by immunoSEQ multiplex PCR, yet TCRdb's version contains in-frame clones alone and is incomplete. The data contain approximately 51,000 clones, about 84% of them seen just once; the ten biggest clones take up over 7.5%. The trim removed 5 bases at V and 5 bases at J, leaving 9 bases unmatched. CDR1 SGDLS and CDR2 YYNGEE come from the germline V gene. This CDR3 spans 16 amino acids. This TCR was recovered from an adult with mismatch repair-deficient cancer. This chain connects TRBV9 to TRBJ2-3; 12 nucleotides agree with TRBD2. The sequences come from peripheral blood, collected roughly 19 weeks after starting pembrolizumab. The CDR3 bases are TGTGCCAGCAGTCCACCGGGACTAGCGGGCCAAGATACGCAGTATTTT. Translated: CASSPPGLAGQDTQYF.